These 29 T cell receptor beta chains originate from one sample sequenced in a study of beta chain features in type 1 diabetes. Every bit of the isolated RNA underwent reverse transcription, so sequencing read expressed TCRB transcripts. Method: immunoSEQ multiplex PCR; TCRdb's copy keeps in-frame clones and lacks some. Among about 160,000 clones, about 8.1% were seen once, and the ten largest hold 0.5% to 0.65%. Material for sequencing was central memory CD4+ T cells from blood. The origin of the receptors is a man aged 18 to 30 in good health.

The genes are TRBV7-8 and TRBJ2-3; D is possibly TRBD1 (6 bases). The germline CDR1 and CDR2 sequences are SGHVS and FQNEAQ. This CDR3 contains 13 residues. Trimming removed 4 bases at V and 6 bases at J, with 11 bases between. The CDR3 here is CASSSQQGDTQYF. CDR3 bases: TGTGCCAGCAGCTCCCAACAGGGTGATACGCAGTATTTT.

This rearrangement joins TRBV18 to TRBJ1-1; TRBD1 matches at 9 bases. This CDR3 has 13 amino acids. Trimming cost V 6 bases and J 11 bases; bases outside gene matches: 10. CDR1 is KGHSH and CDR2 is LQKENI in the germline V gene. The CDR3, as DNA: TGTGCCAGCTCCCTGGGACAGGGTATGGATGCTTTCTTT. Its protein product is CASSLGQGMDAFF.

This clone was counted between two and nine times. This chain joins TRBV7-2 and TRBJ1-4; D not certain. CDR1 and CDR2 from the germline V gene are SGHTA and FQGNSA. V was pared by 2 bases and J by 0 bases, with 7 bases between. The CDR3 consists of 15 residues. The CDR3 loop reads CASSLSPATNEKLFF. The CDR3 DNA sequence: TGTGCCAGCAGCTTATCCCCAGCAACTAATGAAAAACTGTTTTTT.

The rearrangement uses TRBV28 and TRBJ1-1, with 9 bases aligning to TRBD1. Per the germline V gene, CDR1 is MDHEN and CDR2 is SYDVKM. The CDR3 covers 13 residues. Trimming at V came to 7 bases and at J to 4 bases, leaving 4 bases not matched to a gene. Written as DNA, the CDR3 is TGTGCCAGCACCCTGACAGGGGGCACTGAAGCTTTCTTT. Translation: CASTLTGGTEAFF. Full variable domain (outside the CDR3, taken from reference TRBV28 and TRBJ1-1): DVKVTQSSRYLVKRTGEKVFLECVQDMDHENMFWYRQDPGLGLRLIYFSYDVKMKEKGDIPEGYSVSREKKERFSLILESASTNQTSMYLCASTLTGGTEAFFGQGTRLTVV.

This clone was detected ten times or more. The chain employs TRBV18 and TRBJ2-3, with 7 bases lining up with TRBD2. The germline CDR1 and CDR2 sequences are KGHSH and LQKENI. V lost 0 bases and J lost 4; bases outside the gene matches: 1. The CDR3 is 14 residues long. CDR3 amino acids: CASSPPTSSDTQYF. The CDR3 DNA sequence: TGTGCCAGCTCACCACCGACTAGCTCAGATACGCAGTATTTT.

The rearrangement joins TRBV30 to TRBJ1-2; D is perhaps TRBD1 (6 bases). CDR3 length: 15 amino acids. Germline V gene data show CDR1 as GTSNPN and CDR2 as SVGIG (reference sequence). V lost 0 bases to trimming and J lost 5 bases, with 16 bases between them. CDR3 bases: TGTGCCTGGAGTGTAGAAACAGGGCGAACTTATGGCTACACCTTC. Its protein is CAWSVETGRTYGYTF.

This rearrangement joins TRBV7-2 to TRBJ1-2; 7 bases agree with TRBD1. V was pared by 3 bases and J by 7 bases, with 11 bases of the junction left unmatched. Germline CDR1 and CDR2: SGHTA and FQGNSA. There are 15 residues in the CDR3. CDR3 sequence: CASSFLGGQDLGYTF. CDR3 DNA sequence: TGTGCCAGCAGCTTCCTGGGCGGACAGGACCTTGGCTACACCTTC.

V and J are TRBV4-2 and TRBJ2-3, with D hard to call. The germline CDR1 and CDR2 sequences are LGHNA and YNFKEQ. The V and J ends lost 1 base and 6 bases respectively, with 17 bases between them. The CDR3 is 16 residues long. The CDR3 reads CASSQGSGPAGDTQYF. The DNA of the CDR3 is TGTGCCAGCAGCCAAGGCTCCGGCCCAGCCGGGGATACGCAGTATTTT.

The CDR3 bases are TGCGCCAGCAGCTTGAGGACAGGGAGGAGCAATGAGCAGTTCTTC. Translating gives CASSLRTGRSNEQFF. The rearrangement links TRBV5-1 to TRBJ2-1; 8 nucleotides align to TRBD1. From germline, CDR1 is SGHRS and CDR2 YFSETQ. V dropped 1 base and J dropped 6; count of bases not matched to a gene: 6. This CDR3 has 15 residues.

This clone occurred many times. In the same sample, other DNA sequences code for this CDR3. This chain uses TRBV18 with TRBJ1-5, with a weak D call TRBD1 (6 bases). Trimming took 6 bases from V and 0 from J, leaving 12 bases between them. The V gene's germline CDR1 is KGHSH and CDR2 LQKENI. The CDR3 totals 15 residues. CDR3 bases: TGTGCCAGCTCTCCGACAGGTGATAGCAATCAGCCCCAGCATTTT. Translated, it gives CASSPTGDSNQPQHF.

This clone was recorded a few times. Written as DNA, the CDR3 is TGTGCCTGGAGTGGGGAGACAGGGGTCAATCAGCCCCAGCATTTT. It translates to CAWSGETGVNQPQHF. The rearrangement joins TRBV30 to TRBJ1-5, with 8 bases identical to TRBD1. The length of the CDR3 is 15 residues. V lost 1 base to trimming and J lost 3 bases; unmatched junction nucleotides: 5. Germline V gene sequence: CDR1 GTSNPN, CDR2 SVGIG (reference sequence). The whole variable domain, filled in from reference TRBV30 and TRBJ1-5, reads SQTIHQWPATLVQPVGSPLSLECTVEGTSNPNLYWYRQAAGRGLQLLFYSVGIGQISSEVPQNLSASRPQDRQFILSSKKLLLSDSGFYLCAWSGETGVNQPQHFGDGTRLSIL.

This chain links TRBV5-1 with TRBJ2-5; a weak D match, TRBD2 (6 bases). V dropped 0 bases and J dropped 5 bases, with 11 bases sitting between them. Germline V gives CDR1 SGHRS, CDR2 YFSETQ. The CDR3 totals 14 residues. In DNA form, the CDR3 reads TGCGCCAGCAGCTTGGGGGTTCGGGGGGAGACCCAGTACTTC. This codes for CASSLGVRGETQYF.

The CDR3 reads CASSLAGGPGELFF. The CDR3 DNA reads TGTGCCAGCAGCTTAGCGGGGGGGCCTGGGGAGCTGTTTTTT. The chain combines TRBV7-3 with TRBJ2-2; 9 nucleotides agree with TRBD2. V trimming: 2 bases; J trimming: 8 bases; junction bases outside the gene matches: 3. This CDR3 is built from 14 residues. Germline loops: CDR1 SGHTA, CDR2 FQGTGA. Complete variable domain (other parts from reference TRBV7-3 and TRBJ2-2): GAGVSQTPSNKVTEKGKYVELRCDPISGHTALYWYRQSLGQGPEFLIYFQGTGAADDSGLPNDRFFAVRPEGSVSTLKIQRTERGDSAVYLCASSLAGGPGELFFGEGSRLTVL.

This clone turned up a few times. The chain has TRBV7-2 and TRBJ2-5, with TRBD2 matching 9 bases. From germline, CDR1 is SGHTA and CDR2 FQGNSA. J was trimmed by 5 bases and V by 1 base; bases with no gene match: 5. The CDR3 is made up of 15 amino acids. CDR3 in DNA: TGTGCCAGCAGCTTAGATAGCGGGAGTGCTGAGACCCAGTACTTC. Translation: CASSLDSGSAETQYF.

The chain has TRBV7-2 and TRBJ2-3, with a possible D match to TRBD2 (5 bases). CDR1 SGHTA and CDR2 FQGNSA come from the germline V gene. The CDR3 is 13 residues long. V was clipped by 5 bases and J by 11 bases, with 17 bases between them. Here the CDR3 reads CASSPSTQNRQYF. The CDR3 DNA reads TGTGCCAGCAGCCCTAGCACGCAGAATAGGCAGTATTTT.

This clone has a handful of counts. V and J are TRBV30 and TRBJ2-1; 8 bases map to TRBD2. The V gene end was trimmed by 1 base and the J gene end by 7 bases; junction bases not matched to a gene: 18. The CDR3 contains 18 residues. Germline lookup yields CDR1 GTSNPN and CDR2 SVGIG (reference sequence). CDR3 in amino acids: CAWSAGGTRGAGVNEQFF. DNA of the CDR3: TGTGCCTGGAGTGCGGGGGGGACTCGAGGGGCGGGAGTGAATGAGCAGTTCTTC.

This chain links TRBV6-1 with TRBJ1-5; maybe TRBD1 (5 bases). CDR3 length: 16 amino acids. V lost 1 base to trimming and J lost 6 bases, with 16 bases between them. Germline values: CDR1 MNHNS, CDR2 SASEGT. CDR3 in amino acids: CASSEVSGRARQPQHF. CDR3 DNA sequence: TGTGCCAGCAGTGAAGTATCGGGCAGGGCGCGTCAGCCCCAGCATTTT.

The J gene is TRBJ1-1, the V gene TRBV5-4, with a weak D call TRBD1 (6 bases). The V end lost 2 bases, the J end lost 4 bases, and 15 bases lay between the germline ends. The CDR3 contains 15 residues. The germline V gene encodes CDR1 SGHNT and CDR2 YYREEE (reference sequence). The CDR3 protein is CASSLGTGPATEAFF. For the CDR3, the DNA is TGTGCCAGCAGCTTAGGAACAGGGCCGGCCACTGAAGCTTTCTTT.

The gene calls are TRBV30 and TRBJ1-1; TRBD1 is a possible D gene (5 bases). Germline CDR1 is GTSNPN and CDR2 is SVGIG (reference sequence). V gave up 4 bases and J gave up 3 bases, with 12 bases separating them. This CDR3 is 13 amino acids long. The CDR3 loop reads CAWNRGLDTEAFF. DNA for the CDR3: TGTGCCTGGAATAGGGGCTTGGACACTGAAGCTTTCTTT.

This clone was counted many times. V gene TRBV5-1 combines with J gene TRBJ2-6; tentatively, D is TRBD1 (5 bases). Germline CDR1 SGHRS, CDR2 YFSETQ. The CDR3 sequence is 15 residues long. V was clipped by 3 bases and J by 2 bases, with 9 bases between them. CDR3 loop: CASSSQAAGANVLTF. The CDR3 DNA follows: TGCGCCAGCAGCTCACAGGCGGCTGGGGCCAACGTCCTGACTTTC.

A few counts support this clone. The V and J genes are TRBV28 and TRBJ2-7; 7 positions agree with TRBD1. CDR3 size: 14 residues. Germline CDR1 MDHEN, CDR2 SYDVKM. The J segment lost 3 bases and the V segment lost 5 bases, leaving 7 bases of the junction unmatched. The CDR3 DNA follows: TGTGCCAGCAGTACAGGGGTACCTCGCTACGAGCAGTACTTC. Encoded protein: CASSTGVPRYEQYF.

This clone was counted many times. The chain recombines TRBV4-3 with TRBJ2-7; TRBD2 matches 9 bases. CDR1 is LGHNA, CDR2 YSLEER, per germline. After removal of 3 bases from V and 6 bases from J, the junction contained 12 bases not matched to a gene. This CDR3 spans 16 amino acids. CDR3 residues: CASSHYRGGRAVEQYF. The CDR3 DNA follows: TGCGCCAGCAGCCACTATAGGGGCGGGAGGGCCGTCGAGCAGTACTTC.

This clone has just a few counts. The rearrangement uses TRBV2 and TRBJ2-1; 10 bases line up with TRBD2. CDR3 length: 16 amino acids. Germline lookup yields CDR1 SNHLY and CDR2 FYNNEI. V lost 0 bases to trimming and J lost 6 bases; unmatched junction nucleotides: 5. The CDR3 coding sequence is TGTGCCAGCAGTGAAGCAGGACTAGCGGCCTCCAATGAGCAGTTCTTC. Encoded protein: CASSEAGLAASNEQFF.

CDR3 nucleotide sequence: TGTGCCAGCAGTTCGTCAGCGTCTAGCACAGATACGCAGTATTTT. This sequence encodes CASSSSASSTDTQYF. V gene TRBV28 combines with J gene TRBJ2-3, with D uncertain. This CDR3 has 15 residues. Germline loops: CDR1 MDHEN, CDR2 SYDVKM. Trimming pared 4 bases from V and 0 bases from J, leaving 11 bases between.

The V call is TRBV15, the J call TRBJ2-3; D is perhaps TRBD1 (5 bases). The V gene lost 0 bases and the J gene lost 3 bases, with 13 bases spanning the gap. Per the germline V gene, CDR1 is LNHNV and CDR2 is YYDKDF (reference sequence). The CDR3 sequence is 16 residues long. The CDR3 protein is CATSRDRLAGTDTQYF. The DNA for the CDR3 is TGTGCCACCAGCAGAGACCGCCTGGCAGGGACAGATACGCAGTATTTT.

This clone was detected only once. This chain uses TRBV2 with TRBJ2-7; D is undetermined. Germline CDR1 and CDR2: SNHLY and FYNNEI. V gave up 4 bases and J gave up 3 bases, with 13 bases separating them. The CDR3 consists of 14 residues. CDR3 DNA: TGTGCCAGCAGTGCACGCTCTAGAGACTACGAGCAGTACTTC. This encodes CASSARSRDYEQYF.

In this sample, this clone turned up a few times. This chain connects TRBV28 to TRBJ2-7, with D tentatively TRBD2 (6 bases). The V end was cut by 5 bases, the J end by 5 bases, with 16 bases between. There are 14 residues in the CDR3. From germline, CDR1 is MDHEN and CDR2 SYDVKM. CDR3 DNA: TGTGCCAGCAGTCGGACGGGGGTTTTTAACGAGCAGTACTTC. Encoded protein: CASSRTGVFNEQYF. Full variable domain (missing parts from reference TRBV28 and TRBJ2-7): DVKVTQSSRYLVKRTGEKVFLECVQDMDHENMFWYRQDPGLGLRLIYFSYDVKMKEKGDIPEGYSVSREKKERFSLILESASTNQTSMYLCASSRTGVFNEQYFGPGTRLTVT.

This clone showed up just a few times. The chain employs TRBV5-6 and TRBJ2-1; D remains unclear. The CDR3 loop spans 16 amino acids. V was trimmed by 4 bases and J by 2 bases, leaving 16 bases between them. Germline V CDR1 and CDR2: SGHDT, YYEEEE. The CDR3 DNA reads as TGTGCCAGCAGCCCCAACACCGAAGTGACCTACAATGAGCAGTTCTTC. Translation: CASSPNTEVTYNEQFF.

The chain carries TRBV28 and TRBJ2-7; TRBD1 matches 8 bases. Germline V gene lookup returns CDR1 MDHEN and CDR2 SYDVKM. The CDR3 sequence is 17 residues long. The junction had 17 bases not matched to a gene; V was cut back by 4 bases and J by 6 bases. Here the CDR3 reads CASSSLPGQVIVVEQYF. For the CDR3, the DNA is TGTGCCAGCAGTTCCCTTCCGGGACAGGTGATCGTGGTCGAGCAGTACTTC.